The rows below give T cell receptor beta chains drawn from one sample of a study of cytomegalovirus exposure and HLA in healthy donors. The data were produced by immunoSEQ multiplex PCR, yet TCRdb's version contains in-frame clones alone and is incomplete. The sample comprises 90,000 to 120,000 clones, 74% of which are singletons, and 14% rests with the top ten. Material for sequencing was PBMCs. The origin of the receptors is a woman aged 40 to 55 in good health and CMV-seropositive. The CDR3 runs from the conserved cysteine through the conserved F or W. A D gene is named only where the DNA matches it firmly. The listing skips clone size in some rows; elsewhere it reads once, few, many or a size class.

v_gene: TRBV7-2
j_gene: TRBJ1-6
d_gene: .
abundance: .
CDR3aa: CASSLAGGRSSYNSPLHF
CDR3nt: TGTGCCAGCAGCTTAGCGGGAGGCAGGAGCTCCTATAATTCACCCCTCCACTTT

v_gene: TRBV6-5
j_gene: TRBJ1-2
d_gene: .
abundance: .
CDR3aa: CASSIQREVGGYTF
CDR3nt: TGTGCCAGCAGTATACAGAGGGAGGTGGGTGGCTACACCTTC

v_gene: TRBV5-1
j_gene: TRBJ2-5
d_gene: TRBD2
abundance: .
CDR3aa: CASSLPGLAEETQYF
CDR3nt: TGCGCCAGCAGCCTCCCGGGACTAGCGGAAGAGACCCAGTACTTC

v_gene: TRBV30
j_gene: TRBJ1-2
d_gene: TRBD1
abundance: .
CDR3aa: CAWSNGQGVAYGYTF
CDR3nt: TGTGCCTGGAGTAACGGACAGGGCGTAGCCTATGGCTACACCTTC

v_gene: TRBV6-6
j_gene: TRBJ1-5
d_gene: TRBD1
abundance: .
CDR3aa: CASRNPGQGNQPQHF
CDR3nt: TGTGCCAGCAGAAACCCGGGACAGGGTAATCAGCCCCAGCATTTT

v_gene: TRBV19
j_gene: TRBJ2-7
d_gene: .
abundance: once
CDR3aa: CASSQDRSGEQYF
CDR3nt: TGTGCCAGTAGTCAAGACAGGTCGGGCGAGCAGTACTTC

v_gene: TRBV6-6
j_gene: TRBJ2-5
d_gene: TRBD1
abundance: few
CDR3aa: CASSYGQAQTETQYF
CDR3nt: TGTGCCAGCAGTTACGGACAGGCCCAAACGGAGACCCAGTACTTC

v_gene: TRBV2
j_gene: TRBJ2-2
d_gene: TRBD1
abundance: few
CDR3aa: CASSRQGANTGELFF
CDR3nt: TGTGCCAGCAGCCGACAGGGGGCGAACACCGGGGAGCTGTTTTTT

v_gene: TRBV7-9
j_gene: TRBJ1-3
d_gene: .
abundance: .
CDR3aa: CASSSQVYSGNTIYF
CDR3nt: TGTGCCAGCAGCTCACAGGTCTACTCTGGAAACACCATATATTTT

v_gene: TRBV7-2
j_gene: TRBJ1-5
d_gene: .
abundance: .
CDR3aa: CASSTFTGSSLPQHF
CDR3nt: TGTGCCAGCAGTACCTTCACAGGGTCCAGTTTGCCCCAGCATTTT

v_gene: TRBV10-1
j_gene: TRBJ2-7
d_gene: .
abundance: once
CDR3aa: CASPLPGSRLNPYYEQYF
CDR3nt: TGCGCCAGCCCCTTACCGGGGTCCCGACTAAACCCCTACTACGAGCAGTACTTC

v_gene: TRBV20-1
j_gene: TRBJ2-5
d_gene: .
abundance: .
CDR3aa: CSASTAETQYF
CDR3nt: TGCAGTGCCTCGACTGCCGAGACCCAGTACTTC

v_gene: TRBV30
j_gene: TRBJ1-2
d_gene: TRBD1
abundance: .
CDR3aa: CAWSVSRQGPAGYTF
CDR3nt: TGTGCCTGGAGTGTATCGAGACAGGGCCCGGCCGGCTACACCTTC

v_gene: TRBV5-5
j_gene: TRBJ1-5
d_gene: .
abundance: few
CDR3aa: CASSLLQGVQPQHF
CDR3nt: TGTGCCAGCAGCCTGCTACAGGGAGTTCAGCCCCAGCATTTT

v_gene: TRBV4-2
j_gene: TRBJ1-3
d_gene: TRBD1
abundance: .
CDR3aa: CASSQESGGSGNTIYF
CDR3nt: TGTGCCAGCAGCCAAGAATCAGGGGGCTCTGGAAACACCATATATTTT

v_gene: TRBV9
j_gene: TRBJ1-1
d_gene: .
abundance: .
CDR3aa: CASSPGAKLAAEAFF
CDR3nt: TGTGCCAGCAGCCCCGGAGCCAAGTTGGCCGCTGAAGCTTTCTTT

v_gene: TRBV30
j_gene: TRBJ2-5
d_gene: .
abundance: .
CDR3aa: CAWSVLQETQYF
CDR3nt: TGTGCCTGGAGCGTATTACAAGAGACCCAGTACTTC

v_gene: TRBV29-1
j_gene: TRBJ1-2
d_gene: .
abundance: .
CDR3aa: CSAGPSPGYTF
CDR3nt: TGCAGCGCAGGGCCCTCCCCTGGCTACACCTTC

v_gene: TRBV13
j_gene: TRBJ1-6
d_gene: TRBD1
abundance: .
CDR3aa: CASSLVGQGHSPLHF
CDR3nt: TGTGCCAGCAGCTTAGTCGGACAGGGTCATTCACCCCTCCACTTT

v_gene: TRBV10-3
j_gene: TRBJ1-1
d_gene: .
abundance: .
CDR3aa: CAIRETGPNTEAFF
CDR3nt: TGTGCCATCAGAGAGACAGGTCCTAACACTGAAGCTTTCTTT

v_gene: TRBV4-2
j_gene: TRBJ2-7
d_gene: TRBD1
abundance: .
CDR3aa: CASSQDRGQGFEYF
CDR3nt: TGTGCCAGCAGCCAAGATCGGGGACAGGGTTTTGAGTACTTC

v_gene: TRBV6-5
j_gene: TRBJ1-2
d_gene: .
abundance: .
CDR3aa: CASSYSPGYGYTF
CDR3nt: TGTGCCAGCAGTTACTCCCCAGGGTACGGCTACACCTTC

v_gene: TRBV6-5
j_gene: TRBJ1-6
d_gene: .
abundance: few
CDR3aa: CASSYRTMALNSPLHF
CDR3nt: TGTGCCAGCAGTTACCGGACAATGGCCCTGAATTCACCCCTCCACTTT

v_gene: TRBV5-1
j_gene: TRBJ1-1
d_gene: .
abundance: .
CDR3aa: CASRWAPGVVDTEAFF
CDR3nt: TGCGCCAGCAGGTGGGCTCCGGGGGTTGTTGACACTGAAGCTTTCTTT

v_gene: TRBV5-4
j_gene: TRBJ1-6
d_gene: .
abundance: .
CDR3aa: CASSLRDSPLHF
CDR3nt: TGTGCCAGCAGCTTGCGCGATTCACCCCTCCACTTT

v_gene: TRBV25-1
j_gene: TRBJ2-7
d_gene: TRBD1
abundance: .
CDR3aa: CASSRTGTDEQYF
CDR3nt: TGTGCCAGCAGTAGGACAGGGACGGACGAGCAGTACTTC

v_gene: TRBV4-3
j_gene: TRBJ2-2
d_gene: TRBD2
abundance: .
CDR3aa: CASSFLAGTTGELFF
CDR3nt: TGCGCCAGCAGCTTTTTAGCGGGGACCACCGGGGAGCTGTTTTTT

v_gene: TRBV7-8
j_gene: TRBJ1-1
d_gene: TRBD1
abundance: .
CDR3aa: CASSRTGEWWNTEAFF
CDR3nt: TGTGCCAGCAGCCGGACAGGGGAATGGTGGAACACTGAAGCTTTCTTT